This T cell receptor beta chain appears in the sequencing data of a study of spatial heterogeneity in lung cancer. V dropped 7 bases and J dropped 3; count of bases not matched to a gene: 11. Germline V gene sequence: CDR1 MDHEN, CDR2 SYDVKM. The CDR3 totals 15 residues. Time point in this sample: blood at routine non-recurrence follow-up after resection. At least ten counts were recorded for this clonotype. TCRdb independently ran MiXCR on the 5' RACE reads; one entry per CDR3 protein. Counted here are approximately 16,000 distinct CDR3 sequences, approximately 6% occurring once; the ten biggest clones make up more than 20%.

The source material was PBMCs, sampled at follow-up. The receptor's source is a male donor with early-stage non-small cell lung cancer. The rearrangement joins TRBV28 to TRBJ2-7; 8 nucleotides agree with TRBD2. The CDR3, as DNA: TGTGCCAGCACCCCTCCGGGGGGGCCCAGCTACGAGCAGTACTTC. Amino acid sequence: CASTPPGGPSYEQYF.